This TCR beta chain emerged from a study of T cell changes during pregnancy in multiple sclerosis. This clone was counted once. Losses at the gene ends were 1 base for V and 7 bases for J; bases not matched to a gene: 15. CDR1 and CDR2 from the germline V gene are MGHDK and SYGVNS. This CDR3 is 17 amino acids long. Clones were sequenced by immunoSEQ multiplex PCR, and TCRdb holds only the in-frame ones, with some missing. The profile shows over 65,000 clones, approximately 90% of them singletons. This chain joins TRBV25-1 and TRBJ2-7; 8 bases line up with TRBD2. This clonotype was sampled from a female donor with multiple sclerosis, enrolled in a pregnancy study. This specimen consisted of peripheral blood, obtained in the first trimester of pregnancy. The CDR3 bases are TGTGCCAGCAGTGAATTAGGTTGGCGGGGGGCCACCGTGGAGCAGTACTTC. This translates into CASSELGWRGATVEQYF.